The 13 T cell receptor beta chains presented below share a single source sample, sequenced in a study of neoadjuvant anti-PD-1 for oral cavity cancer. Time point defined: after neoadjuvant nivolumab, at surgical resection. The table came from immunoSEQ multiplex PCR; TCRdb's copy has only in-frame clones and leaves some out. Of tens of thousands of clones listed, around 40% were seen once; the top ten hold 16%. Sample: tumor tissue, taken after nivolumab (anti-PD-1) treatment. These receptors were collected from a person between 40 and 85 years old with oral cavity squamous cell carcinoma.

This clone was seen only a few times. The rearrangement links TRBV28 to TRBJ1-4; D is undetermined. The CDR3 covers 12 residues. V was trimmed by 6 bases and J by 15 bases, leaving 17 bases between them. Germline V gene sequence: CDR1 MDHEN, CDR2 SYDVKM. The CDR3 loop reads CASSLAPEKVFF. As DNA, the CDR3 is TGTGCCAGCAGCCTAGCCCCAGAGAAGGTGTTTTTT.

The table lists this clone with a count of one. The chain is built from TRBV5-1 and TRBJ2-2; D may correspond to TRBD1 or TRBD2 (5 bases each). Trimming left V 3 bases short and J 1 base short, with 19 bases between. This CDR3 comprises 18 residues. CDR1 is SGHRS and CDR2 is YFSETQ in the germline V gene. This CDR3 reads CASSYSFSGTVNTGELFF. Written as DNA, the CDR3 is TGCGCCAGCAGCTACTCATTCTCCGGGACGGTGAACACCGGGGAGCTGTTTTTT.

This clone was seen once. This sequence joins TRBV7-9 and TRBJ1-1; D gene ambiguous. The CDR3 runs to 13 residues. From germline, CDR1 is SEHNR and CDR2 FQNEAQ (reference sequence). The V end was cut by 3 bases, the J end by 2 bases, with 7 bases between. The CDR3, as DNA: TGTGCCAGCAGCTTGGGAATAAACACTGAAGCTTTCTTT. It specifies CASSLGINTEAFF.

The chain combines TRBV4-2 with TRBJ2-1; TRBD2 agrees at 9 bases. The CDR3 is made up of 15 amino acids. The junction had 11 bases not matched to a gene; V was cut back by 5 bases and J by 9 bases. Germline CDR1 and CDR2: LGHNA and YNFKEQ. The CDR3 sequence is CASSYPSGKESEQFF. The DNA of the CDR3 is TGTGCCAGCAGCTATCCTAGCGGGAAGGAAAGTGAGCAGTTCTTC.

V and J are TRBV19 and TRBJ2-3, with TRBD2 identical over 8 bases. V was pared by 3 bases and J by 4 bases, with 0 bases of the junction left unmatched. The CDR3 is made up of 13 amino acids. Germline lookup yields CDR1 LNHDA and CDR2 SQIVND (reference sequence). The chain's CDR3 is CASSMGLADTQYF. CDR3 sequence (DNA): TGTGCCAGTAGTATGGGACTAGCAGATACGCAGTATTTT.

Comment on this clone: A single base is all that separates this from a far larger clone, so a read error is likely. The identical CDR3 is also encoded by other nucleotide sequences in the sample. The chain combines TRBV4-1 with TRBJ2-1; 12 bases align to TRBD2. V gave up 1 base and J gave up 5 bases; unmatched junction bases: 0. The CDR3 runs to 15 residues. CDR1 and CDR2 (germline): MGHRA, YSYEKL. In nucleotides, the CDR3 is TGCGCCAGCAGCCAAGGGACTAGCGGGGACAATGAGCAGTTCTTC. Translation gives CASSQGTSGDNEQFF.

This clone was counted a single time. CDR3 in DNA: TGTGCCAGCAGCGAGACCCTGATCGACACTTTCTCTGGAAACACCATATATTTT. This translates into CASSETLIDTFSGNTIYF. The rearrangement joins TRBV9 to TRBJ1-3, with no clear D. CDR1 is SGDLS, CDR2 YYNGEE, per germline. V dropped 3 bases and J dropped 0 bases, with 19 bases sitting between them. CDR3 size: 18 residues.

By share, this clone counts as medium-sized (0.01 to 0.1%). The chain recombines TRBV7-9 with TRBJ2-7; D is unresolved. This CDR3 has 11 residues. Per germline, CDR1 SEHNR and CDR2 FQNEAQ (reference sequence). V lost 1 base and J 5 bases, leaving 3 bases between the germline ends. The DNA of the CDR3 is TGTGCCAGCAGCTTAGAGGACGAGCAGTACTTC. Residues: CASSLEDEQYF.

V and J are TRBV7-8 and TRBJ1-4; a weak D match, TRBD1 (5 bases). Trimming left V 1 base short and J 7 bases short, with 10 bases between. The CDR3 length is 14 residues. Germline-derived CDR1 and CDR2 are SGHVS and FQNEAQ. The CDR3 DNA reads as TGTGCCAGCAGCTTAGTAGGGGTGGGTGAAAAACTGTTTTTT. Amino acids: CASSLVGVGEKLFF. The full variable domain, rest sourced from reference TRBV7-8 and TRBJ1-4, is GAGVSQSPRYKVAKRGQDVALRCDPISGHVSLFWYQQALGQGPEFLTYFQNEAQLDKSGLPSDRFFAERPEGSVSTLKIQRTQQEDSAVYLCASSLVGVGEKLFFGSGTQLSVL.

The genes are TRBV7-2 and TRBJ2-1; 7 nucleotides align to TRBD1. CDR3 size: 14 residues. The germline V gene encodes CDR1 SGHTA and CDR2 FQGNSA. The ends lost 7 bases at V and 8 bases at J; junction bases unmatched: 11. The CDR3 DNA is TGTGCCAGCACCCCGGCCGGGACAGTCTATGAGCAGTTCTTC. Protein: CASTPAGTVYEQFF.

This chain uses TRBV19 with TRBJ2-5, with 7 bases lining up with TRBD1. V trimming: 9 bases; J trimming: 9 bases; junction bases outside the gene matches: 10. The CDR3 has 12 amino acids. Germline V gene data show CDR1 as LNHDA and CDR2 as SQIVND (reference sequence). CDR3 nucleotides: TGTGCCAGCGGACAGGCCGGATTGGCCCAGTACTTC. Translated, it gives CASGQAGLAQYF.

The CDR3 loop is CASSLGRKGDQPQHF. The CDR3 region has the DNA TGTGCCAGCAGTTTAGGGAGAAAGGGTGATCAGCCCCAGCATTTT. This rearrangement joins TRBV27 to TRBJ1-5; no definite D call. V lost 2 bases and J lost 5, with 13 bases in between. The CDR3 contains 15 residues. CDR1 is MNHEY, CDR2 SMNVEV, per germline (reference sequence).

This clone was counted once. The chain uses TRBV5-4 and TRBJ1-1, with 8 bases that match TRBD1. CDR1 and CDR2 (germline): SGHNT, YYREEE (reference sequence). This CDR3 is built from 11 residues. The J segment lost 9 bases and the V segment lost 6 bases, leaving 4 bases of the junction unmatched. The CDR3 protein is CASTDREKAFF. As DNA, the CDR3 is TGTGCCAGCACGGACAGGGAAAAAGCTTTCTTT.